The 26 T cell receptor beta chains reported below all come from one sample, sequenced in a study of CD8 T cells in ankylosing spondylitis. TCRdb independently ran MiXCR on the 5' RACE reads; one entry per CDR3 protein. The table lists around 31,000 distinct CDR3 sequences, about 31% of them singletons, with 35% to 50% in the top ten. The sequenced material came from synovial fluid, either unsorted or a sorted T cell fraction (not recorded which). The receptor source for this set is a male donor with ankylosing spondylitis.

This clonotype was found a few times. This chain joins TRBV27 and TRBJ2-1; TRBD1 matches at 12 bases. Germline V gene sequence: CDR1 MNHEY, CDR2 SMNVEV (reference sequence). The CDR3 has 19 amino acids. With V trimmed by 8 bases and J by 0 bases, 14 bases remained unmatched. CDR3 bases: TGTGCCAGCTGCCCGGGACAGGGGGCGCGTTCCCCCTCCTACAATGAGCAGTTCTTC. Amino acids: CASCPGQGARSPSYNEQFF.

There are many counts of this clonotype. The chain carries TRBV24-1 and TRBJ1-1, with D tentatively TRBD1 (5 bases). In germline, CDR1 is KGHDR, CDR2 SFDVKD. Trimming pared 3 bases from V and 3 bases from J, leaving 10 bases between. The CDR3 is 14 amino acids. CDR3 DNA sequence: TGTGCCACCAGTGATGCGACAGCATACACTGAAGCTTTCTTT. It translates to CATSDATAYTEAFF.

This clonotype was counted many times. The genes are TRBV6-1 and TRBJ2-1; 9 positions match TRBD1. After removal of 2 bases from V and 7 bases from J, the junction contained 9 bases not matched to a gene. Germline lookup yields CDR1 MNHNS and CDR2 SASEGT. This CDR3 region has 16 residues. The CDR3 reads CASSESPGTGSNEQFF. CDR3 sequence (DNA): TGTGCCAGCAGTGAATCCCCCGGGACAGGGTCAAATGAGCAGTTCTTC.

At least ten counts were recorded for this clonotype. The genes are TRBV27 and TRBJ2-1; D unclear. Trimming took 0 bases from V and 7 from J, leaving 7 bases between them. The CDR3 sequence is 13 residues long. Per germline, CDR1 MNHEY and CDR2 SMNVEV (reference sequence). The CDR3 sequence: CASSLSSGNEQFF. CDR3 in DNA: TGTGCCAGCAGTTTATCCTCCGGGAATGAGCAGTTCTTC.

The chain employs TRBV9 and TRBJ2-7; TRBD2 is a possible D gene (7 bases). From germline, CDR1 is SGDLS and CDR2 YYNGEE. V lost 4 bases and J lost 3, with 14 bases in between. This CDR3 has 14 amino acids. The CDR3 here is CASSPGGQIYEQYF. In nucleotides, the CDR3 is TGTGCCAGCAGCCCCGGGGGGCAGATCTACGAGCAGTACTTC.

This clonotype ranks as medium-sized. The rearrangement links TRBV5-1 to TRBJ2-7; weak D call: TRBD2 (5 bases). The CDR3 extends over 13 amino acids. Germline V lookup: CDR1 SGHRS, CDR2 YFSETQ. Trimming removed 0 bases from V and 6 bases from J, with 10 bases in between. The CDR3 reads CASSLGLEGEQYV. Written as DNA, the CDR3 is TGCGCCAGCAGCTTGGGGCTAGAGGGCGAGCAGTACGTC.

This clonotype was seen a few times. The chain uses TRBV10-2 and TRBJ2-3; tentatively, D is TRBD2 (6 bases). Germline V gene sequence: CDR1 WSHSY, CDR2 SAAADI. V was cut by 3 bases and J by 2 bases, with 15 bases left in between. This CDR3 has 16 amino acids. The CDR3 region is CASSDLRERYTDTQYF. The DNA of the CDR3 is TGCGCCAGCAGTGATTTACGGGAGCGATACACAGATACGCAGTATTTT.

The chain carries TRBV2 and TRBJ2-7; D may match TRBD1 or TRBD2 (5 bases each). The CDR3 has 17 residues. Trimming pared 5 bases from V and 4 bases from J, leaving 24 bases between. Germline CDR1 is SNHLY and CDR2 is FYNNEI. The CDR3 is CASSPTDGGGPTYEQYF. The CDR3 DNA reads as TGTGCCAGCAGTCCCACCGACGGTGGGGGTCCCACGTACGAGCAGTACTTC.

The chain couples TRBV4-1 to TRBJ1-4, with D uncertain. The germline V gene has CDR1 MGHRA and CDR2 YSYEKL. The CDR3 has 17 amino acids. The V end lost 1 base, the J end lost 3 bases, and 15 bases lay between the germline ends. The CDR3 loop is CASSQVSRLGANEKLFF. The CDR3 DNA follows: TGCGCCAGCAGCCAAGTAAGCCGCCTAGGAGCTAATGAAAAACTGTTTTTT.

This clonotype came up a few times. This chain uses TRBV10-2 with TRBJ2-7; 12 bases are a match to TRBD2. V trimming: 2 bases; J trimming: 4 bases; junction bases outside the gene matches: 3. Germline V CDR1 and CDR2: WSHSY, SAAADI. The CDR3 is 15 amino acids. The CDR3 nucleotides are TGCGCCAGCAGTGAGAGGACTAGCGGGAATTACGAGCAGTACGTC. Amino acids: CASSERTSGNYEQYV.

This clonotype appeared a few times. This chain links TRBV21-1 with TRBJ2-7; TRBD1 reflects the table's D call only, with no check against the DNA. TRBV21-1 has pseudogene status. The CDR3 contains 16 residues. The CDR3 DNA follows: TGTGCCAGCAGCAAAGCACAAGGGACAGGGGGCTACGAGCAGTACTTC. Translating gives CASSKAQGTGGYEQYF.

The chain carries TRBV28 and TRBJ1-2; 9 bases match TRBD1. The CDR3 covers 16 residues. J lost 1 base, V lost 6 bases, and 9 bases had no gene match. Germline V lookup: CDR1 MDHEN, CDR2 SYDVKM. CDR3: CASSPRTGDLNYGYTF. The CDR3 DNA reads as TGTGCCAGCAGCCCACGGACAGGGGATCTTAACTATGGCTACACCTTC.

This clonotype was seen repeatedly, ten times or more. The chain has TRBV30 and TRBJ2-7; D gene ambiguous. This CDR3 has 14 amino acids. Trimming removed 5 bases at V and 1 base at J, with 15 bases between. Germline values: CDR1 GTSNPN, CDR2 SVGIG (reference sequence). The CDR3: CAWRTVSPSYEQYF. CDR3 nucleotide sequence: TGTGCCTGGCGGACCGTTTCGCCTTCCTACGAGCAGTACTTC.

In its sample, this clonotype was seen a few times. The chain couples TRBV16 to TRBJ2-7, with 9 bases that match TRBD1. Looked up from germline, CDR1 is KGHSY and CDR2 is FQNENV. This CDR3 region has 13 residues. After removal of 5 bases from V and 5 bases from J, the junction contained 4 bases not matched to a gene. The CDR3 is CASSWTGDHEQYV. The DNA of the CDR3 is TGTGCCAGCAGCTGGACAGGGGACCACGAGCAGTACGTC.

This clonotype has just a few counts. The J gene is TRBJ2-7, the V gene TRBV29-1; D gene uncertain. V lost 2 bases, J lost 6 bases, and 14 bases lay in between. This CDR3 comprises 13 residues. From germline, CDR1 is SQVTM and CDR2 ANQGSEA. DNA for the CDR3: TGCAGCGTTGAAAGCCCGGACCTCGGCGAGCAGTACTTC. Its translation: CSVESPDLGEQYF.

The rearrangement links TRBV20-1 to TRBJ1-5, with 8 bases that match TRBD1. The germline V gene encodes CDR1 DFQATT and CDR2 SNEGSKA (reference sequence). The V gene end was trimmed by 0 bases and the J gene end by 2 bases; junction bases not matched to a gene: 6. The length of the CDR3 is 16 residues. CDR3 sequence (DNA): TGCAGTGCTAGAGATATAACGGACAGGGGCAATCAGCCCCAGCATTTT. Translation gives CSARDITDRGNQPQHF.

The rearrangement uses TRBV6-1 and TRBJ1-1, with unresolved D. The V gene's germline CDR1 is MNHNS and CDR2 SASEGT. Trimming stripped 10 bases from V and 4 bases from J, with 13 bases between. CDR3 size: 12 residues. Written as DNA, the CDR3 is TGTGCCACCAAGTTATCGGGCACTGAAGCTTTCTTT. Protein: CATKLSGTEAFF.

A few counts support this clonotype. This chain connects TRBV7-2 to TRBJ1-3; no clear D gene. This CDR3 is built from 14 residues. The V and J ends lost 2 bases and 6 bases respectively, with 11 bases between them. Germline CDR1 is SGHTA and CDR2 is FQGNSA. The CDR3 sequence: CASSLPGLENTIYF. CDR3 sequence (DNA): TGTGCCAGCAGCTTACCGGGGTTGGAAAACACCATATATTTT.

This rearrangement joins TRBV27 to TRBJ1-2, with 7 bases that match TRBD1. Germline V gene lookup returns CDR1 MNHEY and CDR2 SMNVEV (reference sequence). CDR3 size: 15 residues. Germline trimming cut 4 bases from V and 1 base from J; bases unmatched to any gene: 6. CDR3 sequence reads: CASSSGTANNYGYTF. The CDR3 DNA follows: TGTGCCAGCAGTTCCGGGACAGCTAATAACTATGGCTACACCTTC.

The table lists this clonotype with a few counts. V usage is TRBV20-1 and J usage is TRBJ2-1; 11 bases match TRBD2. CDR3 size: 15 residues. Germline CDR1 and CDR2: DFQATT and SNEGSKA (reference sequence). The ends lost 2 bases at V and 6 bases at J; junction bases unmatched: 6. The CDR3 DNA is TGCAGTGCTAGACTACTAGCGGGAGAATCCAATGAGCAGTTCTTC. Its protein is CSARLLAGESNEQFF.

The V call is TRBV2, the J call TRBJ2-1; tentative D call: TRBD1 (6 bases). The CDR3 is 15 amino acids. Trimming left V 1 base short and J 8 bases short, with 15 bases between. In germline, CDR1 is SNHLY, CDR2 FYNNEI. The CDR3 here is CASSEGPVPGDEQFF. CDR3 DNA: TGTGCCAGCAGTGAAGGCCCAGTACCAGGGGATGAGCAGTTCTTC. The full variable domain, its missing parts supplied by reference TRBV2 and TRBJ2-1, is EPEVTQTPSHQVTQMGQEVILRCVPISNHLYFYWYRQILGQKVEFLVSFYNNEISEKSEIFDDQFSVERPDGSNFTLKIRSTKLEDSAMYFCASSEGPVPGDEQFFGPGTRLTVL.

CDR3: CASRKVEQETQYF. DNA for the CDR3: TGTGCCAGCAGGAAAGTGGAGCAAGAGACCCAGTACTTC. The rearrangement links TRBV11-2 to TRBJ2-5; no clear D. Deletions cut 6 bases from V and 2 bases from J, with 10 bases between. This CDR3 contains 13 residues. Per the germline V gene, CDR1 is SGHAT and CDR2 is FQNNGV. Together with reference TRBV11-2 and TRBJ2-5, the CDR3 gives the full variable domain: EAGVAQSPRYKIIEKRQSVAFWCNPISGHATLYWYQQILGQGPKLLIQFQNNGVVDDSQLPKDRFSAERLKGVDSTLKIQPAKLEDSAVYLCASRKVEQETQYFGPGTRLLVL.

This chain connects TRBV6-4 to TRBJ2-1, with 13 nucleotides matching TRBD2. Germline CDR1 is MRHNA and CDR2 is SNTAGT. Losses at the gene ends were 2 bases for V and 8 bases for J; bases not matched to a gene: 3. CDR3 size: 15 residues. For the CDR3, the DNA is TGTGCCAGCAGTGACAAACTAGCGGGAGGGGATGAGCAGTTCTTC. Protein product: CASSDKLAGGDEQFF.

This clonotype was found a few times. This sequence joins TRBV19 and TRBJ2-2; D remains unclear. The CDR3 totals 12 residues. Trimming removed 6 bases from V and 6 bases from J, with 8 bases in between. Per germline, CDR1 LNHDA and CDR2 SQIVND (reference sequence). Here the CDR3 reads CASRPKPGELFF. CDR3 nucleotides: TGTGCCAGTAGACCGAAGCCCGGGGAGCTGTTTTTT.

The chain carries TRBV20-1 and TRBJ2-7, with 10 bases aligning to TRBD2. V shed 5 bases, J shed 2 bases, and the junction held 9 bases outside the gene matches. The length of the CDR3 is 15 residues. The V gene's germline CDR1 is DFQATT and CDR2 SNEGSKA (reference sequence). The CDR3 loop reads CSARGLAGDTYEQYF. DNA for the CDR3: TGCAGTGCTCGGGGGCTAGCGGGAGATACCTACGAGCAGTACTTC.

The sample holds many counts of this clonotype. CDR3 coding DNA: TGCAGCGTTTTCGGAGGGGCTAGCGGGAAGGTAAATGAGCAGTTCTTC. It encodes CSVFGGASGKVNEQFF. V gene TRBV29-1 combines with J gene TRBJ2-1; the match to TRBD2 covers 9 bases. The CDR3 spans 16 residues. Germline V gene lookup returns CDR1 SQVTM and CDR2 ANQGSEA. V gave up 5 bases and J gave up 7 bases; unmatched junction bases: 15.